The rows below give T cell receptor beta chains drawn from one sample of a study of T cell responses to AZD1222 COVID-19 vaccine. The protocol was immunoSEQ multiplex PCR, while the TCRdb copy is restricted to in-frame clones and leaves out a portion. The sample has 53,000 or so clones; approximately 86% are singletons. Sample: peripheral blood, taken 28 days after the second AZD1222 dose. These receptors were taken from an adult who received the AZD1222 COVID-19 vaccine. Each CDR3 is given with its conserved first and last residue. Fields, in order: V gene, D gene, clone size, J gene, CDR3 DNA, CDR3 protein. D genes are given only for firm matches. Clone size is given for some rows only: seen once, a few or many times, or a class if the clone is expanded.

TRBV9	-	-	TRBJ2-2	TGTGCCAGCAGCCCTCGGTCCTCCCGGGAGATCACCGGGGAGCTGTTTTTT	CASSPRSSREITGELFF
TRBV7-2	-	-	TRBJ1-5	TGTGCCAGCAGGCCGGGTCCCAATCAGCCCCAGCATTTT	CASRPGPNQPQHF
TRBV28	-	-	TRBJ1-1	TGTGCCACTACCTCTCCCCGCGGCCCTGAAGCTTTCTTT	CATTSPRGPEAFF
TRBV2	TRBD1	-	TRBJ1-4	TGTGCCAGCAGTGATGGGAGACAGGGTGGAACTAATGAAAAACTGTTTTTT	CASSDGRQGGTNEKLFF
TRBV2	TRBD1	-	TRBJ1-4	TGTGCCAGCAGGCAAAACAGGGGGACTAATGAAAAACTGTTTTTT	CASRQNRGTNEKLFF
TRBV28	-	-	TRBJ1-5	TGTGCCAGCAGTTTGACAGGAAACTATCAGCCCCAGCATTTT	CASSLTGNYQPQHF
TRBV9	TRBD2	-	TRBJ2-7	TGTGCCAGCAGCGTAGGCGGGAGCCCCTACGAGCAGTACTTC	CASSVGGSPYEQYF
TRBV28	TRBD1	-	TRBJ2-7	TGTGCCAGCAGTTCCCGACAGGGGTCCTACGAGCAGTACTTC	CASSSRQGSYEQYF
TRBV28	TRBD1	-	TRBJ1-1	TGTGCCAGCAGGGGAGGGGGCGAGGGCACTGAAGCTTTCTTT	CASRGGGEGTEAFF
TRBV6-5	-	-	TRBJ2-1	TGTGCCAGCAGTTACTCCGGACGACCGGCATACAATGAGCAGTTCTTC	CASSYSGRPAYNEQFF
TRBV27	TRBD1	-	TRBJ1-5	TGTGCCAGCAGTCCGAACTACCGGACAGGGCTCCGTCAGCCCCAGCATTTT	CASSPNYRTGLRQPQHF
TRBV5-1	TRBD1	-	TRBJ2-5	TGCGCCAGCAGCTTGGAGACAGGGCCCCAAGAGACCCAGTACTTC	CASSLETGPQETQYF
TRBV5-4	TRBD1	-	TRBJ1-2	TGTGCCAGCAGCCCGACTGGGACAGGGTCCTATGGCTACACCTTC	CASSPTGTGSYGYTF
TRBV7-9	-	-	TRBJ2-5	TGTGCCAGCAGCTTCCCGACCGGGACTCCCCAAGAGACCCAGTACTTC	CASSFPTGTPQETQYF
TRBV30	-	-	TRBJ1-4	TGTGCCTGGAGTGTACTAGGTTCGGCAGAGTTTAATGAAAAACTGTTTTTT	CAWSVLGSAEFNEKLFF
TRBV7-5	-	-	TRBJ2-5	TGTGCCAGAAGCTTAGGTTCTGCAGGGCGCGAGACCCAGTACTTC	CARSLGSAGRETQYF
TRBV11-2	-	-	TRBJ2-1	TGTGCCAGCAGCTTAGAATGGGGTCGCTACAATGAGCAGTTCTTC	CASSLEWGRYNEQFF
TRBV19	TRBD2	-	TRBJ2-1	TGTGCCAGTAGTGGGACTAGCGGTTACAATGAGCAGTTCTTC	CASSGTSGYNEQFF
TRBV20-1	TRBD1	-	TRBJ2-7	TGCAGTGCTAGTTTCCGGGACAGGGCCACCTACGAGCAGTACTTC	CSASFRDRATYEQYF
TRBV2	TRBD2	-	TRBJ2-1	TGTGCCAGCAGTGGTCTAGCGGGGCCCAATGAGCAGTTCTTC	CASSGLAGPNEQFF
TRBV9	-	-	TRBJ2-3	TGTGCCAGCAGCGGCGGGGGACAGCACTTCGATACGCAGTATTTT	CASSGGGQHFDTQYF
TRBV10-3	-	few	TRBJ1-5	TGTGCCATCAGTGAAGTCAGGGGCCATCAGCCCCAGCATTTT	CAISEVRGHQPQHF
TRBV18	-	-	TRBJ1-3	TGTGCCAGCTCACCACGAGGGCCCTCGGCAAACTCTGGAAACACCATATATTTT	CASSPRGPSANSGNTIYF
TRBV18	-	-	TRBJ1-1	TGTGCCAGCTCACCATCAACCAGGGGGAACACTGAAGCTTTCTTT	CASSPSTRGNTEAFF
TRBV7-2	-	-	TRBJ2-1	TGTGCCAGCAGCTTGATGAGCGGGTCGGACGGTGAGCAGTTCTTC	CASSLMSGSDGEQFF
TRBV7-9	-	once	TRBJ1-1	TGTGCCAGCAGCTTAGCAGGGAAGGGGACTGAAGCTTTCTTT	CASSLAGKGTEAFF
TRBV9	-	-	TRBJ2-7	TGTGCCAGCAGCGTAGGTGGCCAAACATCCTACGAGCAGTACTTC	CASSVGGQTSYEQYF
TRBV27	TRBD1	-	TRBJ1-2	TGTGCCAGCAGTTTCAACAGGGGTAACTATGGCTACACCTTC	CASSFNRGNYGYTF
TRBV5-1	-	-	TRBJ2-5	TGCGCCAGCACCCCGGATCTAGGTCAGAGGGAGACCCAGTACTTC	CASTPDLGQRETQYF
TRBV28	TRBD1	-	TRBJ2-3	TGTGCCAGCAGGCCCCTATACTTGGACAGGGGGCAGGGAGATACGCAGTATTTT	CASRPLYLDRGQGDTQYF
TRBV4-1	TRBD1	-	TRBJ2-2	TGCGCCAGCAGCCAACGGCAGGGGGCAGGGACCGGGGAGCTGTTTTTT	CASSQRQGAGTGELFF
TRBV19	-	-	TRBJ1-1	TGTGCCAGTAGTATTCCACAGATGAACACTGAAGCTTTCTTT	CASSIPQMNTEAFF
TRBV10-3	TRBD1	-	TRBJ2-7	TGTGCCATCAGGAGTTCCCGGGACAGCACCTACGAGCAGTACTTC	CAIRSSRDSTYEQYF
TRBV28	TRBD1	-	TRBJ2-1	TGTGCCAGCAGTTCAACCGGACAGGGGCCCTACAATGAGCAGTTCTTC	CASSSTGQGPYNEQFF
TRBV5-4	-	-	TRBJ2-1	TGTGCCAGCAGCCTGGGGGGGGCTGGAGGAGGAGGAGCGGGACGCAAGTTCTTC	CASSLGGAGGGGAGRKFF
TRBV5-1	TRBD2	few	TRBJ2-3	TGCGCCAGCAGCTTGGCACTAGCGGGAGGGCTCACAGATACGCAGTATTTT	CASSLALAGGLTDTQYF
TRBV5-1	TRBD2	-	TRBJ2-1	TGCGCCAGCAGCCTAAGGGCGGGGGTTAATGAGCAGTTCTTC	CASSLRAGVNEQFF
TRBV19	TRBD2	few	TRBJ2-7	TGTGCCAGTAGTAGAGTGCGCGGGAGGGAATTCGACTACGAGCAGTACTTC	CASSRVRGREFDYEQYF
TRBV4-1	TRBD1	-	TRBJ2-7	TGCGCCAGCAGCCACCCTGGGGGACAGATCTACGAGCAGTACTTC	CASSHPGGQIYEQYF
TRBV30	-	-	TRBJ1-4	TGTGCCTGGAAAGGCCTCCTGCAGGGAGTTAATGAAAAACTGTTTTTT	CAWKGLLQGVNEKLFF